This TCR beta chain was captured in a study of blood T cell repertoires in COVID-19. Study-level information: PBMCs, B-cell-depleted T cells, or T cells provided the cDNA or gDNA that made up the material.

Method: immunoSEQ multiplex PCR; TCRdb's copy keeps in-frame clones and lacks some. The data contain some 150,000 clones, more than 75% of them singletons. Germline CDR1 is SGHTA and CDR2 is FQGNSA. Trimming at V came to 5 bases and at J to 5 bases, leaving 5 bases not matched to a gene. This CDR3 contains 14 residues. Source material: peripheral blood. The source of this sequence is a man between 50 and 59 years old who had recovered from COVID-19. This chain connects TRBV7-2 to TRBJ2-3, with TRBD2 identical over 9 bases. The CDR3 bases are TGTGCCAGCAGCGGCGGGGGGGTCGGAGATACGCAGTATTTT. Translation gives CASSGGGVGDTQYF.